The sequence of this T cell receptor (beta chain) was determined in a study of human T cells and chemical hapten exposure. CDR3 length: 14 residues. Between the trimmed V and J ends, which lost 4 bases and 5 bases, there was a span of 14 bases. Per the germline V gene, CDR1 is SGHKS and CDR2 is YYEKEE (reference sequence). MiXCR, applied by TCRdb to the RACE reads, yields one record per CDR3 protein. This table holds 150,000 to 200,000 distinct CDR3 sequences, roughly 15% found once. Time point indicated: patch test 1, 2 weeks after DPC sensitization. Documented treatment: therapeutic diphenylcyclopropenone sensitization with weekly scalp DPC. Unfractionated whole blood served as the source for total RNA extraction.

The genes are TRBV5-5 and TRBJ2-3, with D possibly TRBD2 on 6 matching bases. This TCR was recovered from a woman aged 25-40 years with alopecia areata. Some clones in this sample may be carry-over from other donors' samples. Source: whole blood, taken in connection with sensitization to the hapten diphenylcyclopropenone (DPC). The CDR3 DNA reads TGTGCCAGCAGCGGGGGGACTCGGCAAGATACGCAGTATTTT. Its protein product is CASSGGTRQDTQYF.